A selection of T cell receptor beta chains follows, all from one sample in a study of PD-L1 blockade in urothelial cancer. Using immunoSEQ multiplex PCR, the repertoire was profiled, and TCRdb retains in-frame clones only, with some absent. The sample consists of some 79,000 clones, over 80% of them appearing once. The material was PBMCs, obtained around atezolizumab (anti-PD-L1) treatment. The receptors shown here come from a man between 65 and 80 years old with urothelial cancer. Both conserved end residues are part of each CDR3. The D gene is left open where the match is weak. Part of the rows lack a size; the others show once, few, many or a class for expanded clones.

>-|TRBV15|TRBJ1-2|-
CATSRVRQGSGYTF
TGTGCCACCAGCAGAGTCAGGCAGGGATCCGGCTACACCTTC
>-|TRBV5-1|TRBJ1-3|-
CASSFQSQGSGNTIYF
TGCGCCAGCAGCTTTCAATCACAGGGCTCTGGAAACACCATATATTTT
>-|TRBV11-3|TRBJ2-7|TRBD2
CASSPSGSFSYEQYF
TGTGCCAGCAGCCCTAGCGGGAGTTTCTCCTACGAGCAGTACTTC
>once|TRBV5-1|TRBJ1-1|TRBD1
CASSGGQGNTEAFF
TGCGCCAGCAGCGGGGGACAGGGGAACACTGAAGCTTTCTTT
>-|TRBV2|TRBJ1-1|-
CASSVDRFATEAFF
TGTGCCAGCAGTGTAGACAGGTTTGCCACTGAAGCTTTCTTT
>-|TRBV25-1|TRBJ2-3|TRBD2
CASSAAGGTDTQYF
TGTGCCAGCAGTGCAGCGGGGGGCACAGATACGCAGTATTTT
>-|TRBV11-3|TRBJ1-1|TRBD1
CASSYRQGLNTEAFF
TGTGCCAGCAGCTACAGACAGGGTTTGAACACTGAAGCTTTCTTT
>-|TRBV7-2|TRBJ1-1|-
CASSLGGVGRGTEAFF
TGTGCCAGCAGCTTAGGGGGGGTGGGTCGAGGCACTGAAGCTTTCTTT
>-|TRBV11-2|TRBJ2-1|TRBD1
CASSPPGQVFNEQFF
TGTGCCAGCAGCCCACCGGGACAGGTCTTCAATGAGCAGTTCTTC
>-|TRBV6-5|TRBJ2-7|-
CASSYSIDSYEQYF
TGTGCCAGCAGTTACTCGATTGACAGCTACGAGCAGTACTTC
>few|TRBV18|TRBJ2-1|TRBD1
CASSGDRGSYNEQFF
TGTGCCAGCTCAGGGGACAGGGGATCCTACAATGAGCAGTTCTTC
>-|TRBV5-1|TRBJ1-1|TRBD1
CASSLEQGGLNTEAFF
TGCGCCAGCAGCTTGGAACAGGGGGGTCTGAACACTGAAGCTTTCTTT
>-|TRBV5-6|TRBJ2-5|TRBD1
CASSLVSQGGDQETQYF
TGTGCCAGCAGCTTGGTTTCACAGGGGGGAGACCAAGAGACCCAGTACTTC
>-|TRBV27|TRBJ2-3|TRBD2
CASSSVKSLAGVFGTDTQYF
TGTGCCAGCAGTTCCGTTAAGTCCCTAGCGGGAGTATTTGGCACAGATACGCAGTATTTT
>-|TRBV25-1|TRBJ2-1|TRBD2
CASSEPTSPRQHEQFF
TGTGCCAGCAGTGAACCGACTAGCCCACGTCAACATGAGCAGTTCTTC
>-|TRBV7-9|TRBJ2-1|-
CASSLGVGLNYNEQFF
TGTGCCAGCAGCTTAGGGGTCGGGTTGAACTACAATGAGCAGTTCTTC
>-|TRBV5-6|TRBJ2-7|TRBD2
CASSLRLAGASYF
TGTGCCAGCAGCTTGCGCCTAGCGGGAGCTTCGTACTTC
>-|TRBV25-1|TRBJ1-1|-
CASSESGTNTEAFF
TGTGCCAGCAGTGAATCAGGAACGAACACTGAAGCTTTCTTT
>-|TRBV5-8|TRBJ2-3|-
CASSLPRGDTQYF
TGTGCCAGCAGCTTGCCACGGGGGGATACGCAGTATTTT
>-|TRBV6-1|TRBJ1-6|TRBD1
CASSGTGGPYNSPLHF
TGTGCCAGCAGTGGGACAGGGGGACCGTATAATTCACCCCTCCACTTT
>-|TRBV11-3|TRBJ1-1|-
CASSLEGREDTEAFF
TGTGCCAGCAGCTTAGAAGGCAGGGAGGACACTGAAGCTTTCTTT
>-|TRBV5-1|TRBJ2-7|TRBD1
CASSGLTGSEQYF
TGCGCCAGCAGCGGACTGACAGGGTCCGAGCAGTACTTC
>-|TRBV7-3|TRBJ2-3|-
CASNRGGQYF
TGTGCCAGCAACCGGGGAGGGCAGTATTTT
>once|TRBV27|TRBJ1-2|TRBD1
CASSRRDRVGYGYTF
TGTGCCAGCAGTAGAAGGGACAGGGTAGGATATGGCTACACCTTC
>-|TRBV5-6|TRBJ2-5|TRBD2
CASSFGLAGGETQYF
TGTGCCAGCAGCTTCGGGCTAGCGGGAGGAGAGACCCAGTACTTC
>once|TRBV5-1|TRBJ2-1|-
CASSPAGLSSYNEQFF
TGCGCCAGCAGCCCCGCAGGGCTGAGCTCCTACAATGAGCAGTTCTTC
>-|TRBV9|TRBJ1-1|TRBD1
CASSPRTGANTEAFF
TGTGCCAGCAGCCCCCGAACAGGGGCGAACACTGAAGCTTTCTTT
>-|TRBV19|TRBJ1-4|-
CANPGHSGEKLFF
TGTGCCAACCCGGGACATTCGGGTGAAAAACTGTTTTTT
>-|TRBV7-2|TRBJ2-7|-
CASSLPGISYEQYF
TGTGCCAGCAGCTTACCTGGCATCTCCTACGAGCAGTACTTC
>-|TRBV18|TRBJ2-7|TRBD1
CASSVSGTAYEQYF
TGTGCCAGCTCTGTATCCGGGACAGCCTACGAGCAGTACTTC
>-|TRBV7-2|TRBJ2-7|TRBD2
CASSPTSGETYEQYF
TGTGCCAGCAGCCCTACTAGCGGGGAGACCTACGAGCAGTACTTC
>-|TRBV7-2|TRBJ2-1|-
CASSLDRGNEQFF
TGTGCCAGCAGCTTAGACAGAGGGAATGAGCAGTTCTTC
>-|TRBV19|TRBJ2-1|TRBD2
CASKGAGAYNEQFF
TGTGCCAGTAAGGGTGCGGGAGCCTACAATGAGCAGTTCTTC
>-|TRBV6-5|TRBJ1-1|-
CATKTGTEAFF
TGTGCCACCAAAACAGGGACTGAAGCTTTCTTT
>once|TRBV7-8|TRBJ1-1|TRBD1
CASSLDRGHNEAFF
TGTGCCAGCAGCTTAGACAGGGGGCATAATGAAGCTTTCTTT
>-|TRBV30|TRBJ2-2|-
CAWSVQQGNTGELFF
TGTGCCTGGAGTGTACAACAGGGTAACACCGGGGAGCTGTTTTTT
>once|TRBV19|TRBJ2-3|-
CASSIVQGLTDTQYF
TGTGCCAGTAGTATAGTTCAGGGACTCACAGATACGCAGTATTTT
>-|TRBV6-5|TRBJ1-2|-
CASSSDSWYGYTF
TGTGCCAGCAGTTCAGACAGTTGGTATGGCTACACCTTC
>-|TRBV30|TRBJ2-5|TRBD2
CAWASGGEETQYF
TGTGCCTGGGCTTCGGGGGGTGAGGAGACCCAGTACTTC
>-|TRBV5-4|TRBJ2-7|-
CASSQTGEQYF
TGTGCCAGCAGCCAGACTGGAGAGCAGTACTTC
>-|TRBV5-6|TRBJ2-2|-
CASSFGNREFTGELFF
TGTGCCAGCAGCTTCGGGAACAGGGAGTTCACCGGGGAGCTGTTTTTT
>-|TRBV5-4|TRBJ2-7|TRBD2
CASSLGRGGEQYF
TGTGCCAGCAGCTTGGGACGGGGAGGGGAGCAGTACTTC
>-|TRBV7-2|TRBJ2-7|TRBD2
CASSPVFSGNYEQYF
TGTGCCAGCAGCCCGGTGTTTAGCGGGAATTACGAGCAGTACTTC
>few|TRBV19|TRBJ2-5|-
CASKSTSLETQYF
TGTGCCAGTAAATCTACTAGCTTGGAGACCCAGTACTTC
>-|TRBV11-3|TRBJ2-7|-
CASTRGWLYSYEQYF
TGTGCCAGCACCAGGGGCTGGCTGTACTCCTACGAGCAGTACTTC
>-|TRBV18|TRBJ2-5|-
CASSPQALTTGAQETQYF
TGTGCCAGCTCACCACAAGCCCTGACGACAGGCGCTCAAGAGACCCAGTACTTC
>-|TRBV6-5|TRBJ1-6|TRBD1
CASRPGTGTSPLHF
TGTGCCAGCAGGCCCGGGACAGGGACTTCACCCCTCCACTTT
>-|TRBV28|TRBJ2-5|-
CATLPPGASIGTQYF
TGTGCCACCCTTCCACCAGGGGCGTCAATTGGGACCCAGTACTTC
>-|TRBV11-2|TRBJ1-1|TRBD1
CASSRDRGGNTEAFF
TGTGCCAGCAGCCGGGACAGGGGGGGGAACACTGAAGCTTTCTTT
>-|TRBV5-1|TRBJ2-7|-
CASSLARGFGNEQYF
TGCGCCAGCAGCTTGGCAAGGGGTTTTGGGAACGAGCAGTACTTC
>-|TRBV2|TRBJ1-1|-
CASTAREGGEAFF
TGTGCCAGCACTGCTAGAGAAGGAGGTGAAGCTTTCTTT
>-|TRBV6-1|TRBJ2-1|-
CASSEGHFGEQFF
TGTGCCAGCAGTGAAGGCCATTTCGGGGAGCAGTTCTTC
>-|TRBV10-2|TRBJ1-1|TRBD1
CASRHARGRLDAEAFF
TGCGCCAGCAGACACGCCAGGGGGCGTCTCGACGCTGAAGCTTTCTTT
>-|TRBV29-1|TRBJ2-1|-
CSVEDHLGTEVYNEQFF
TGCAGCGTTGAAGATCATCTTGGGACTGAAGTCTACAATGAGCAGTTCTTC
>-|TRBV9|TRBJ2-7|-
CASSVGGGTYEQYF
TGTGCCAGCAGCGTAGGTGGAGGGACCTACGAGCAGTACTTC
>-|TRBV18|TRBJ2-7|-
CASSPPGHPEQYF
TGTGCCAGCTCACCTCCGGGACACCCCGAGCAGTACTTC
>-|TRBV5-6|TRBJ1-5|-
CASSPGQASNQPQHF
TGTGCCAGCAGCCCAGGACAAGCTAGCAATCAGCCCCAGCATTTT
>-|TRBV6-1|TRBJ1-2|-
CASRTPGGAAGYTF
TGTGCCAGCAGGACCCCGGGGGGGGCGGCGGGCTACACCTTC
>once|TRBV7-3|TRBJ2-7|TRBD2
CASSLLAGGYEQYF
TGTGCCAGCAGCTTACTAGCGGGAGGGTACGAGCAGTACTTC